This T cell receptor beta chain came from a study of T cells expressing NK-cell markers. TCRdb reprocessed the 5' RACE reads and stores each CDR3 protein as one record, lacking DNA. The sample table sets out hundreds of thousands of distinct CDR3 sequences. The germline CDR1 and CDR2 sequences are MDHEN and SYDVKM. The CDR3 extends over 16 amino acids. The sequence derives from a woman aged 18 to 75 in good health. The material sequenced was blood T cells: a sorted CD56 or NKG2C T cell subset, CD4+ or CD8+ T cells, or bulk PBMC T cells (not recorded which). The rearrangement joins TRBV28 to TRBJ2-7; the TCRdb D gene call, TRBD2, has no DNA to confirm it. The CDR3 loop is CASSWDSAKWGDEQYF.